Below, 23 T cell receptor beta chains from the same sample are listed, as sequenced in a study of patients and donors after allogeneic stem cell transplantation. TCRdb redid the calling of the RT-PCR reads with MiXCR, one entry per CDR3 protein. This sample has 20,000 or so distinct CDR3 sequences, with about 45% found just once. Sequencing was carried out using blood, either unsorted or a sorted T cell fraction (not recorded which). These TCRs come from a human donor who was either an allogeneic HSCT recipient or a stem cell or donor lymphocyte infusion donor (not recorded which). It is not recorded whose cells these are; they may come from a transplant donor.

This clonotype has a handful of counts. The J gene is TRBJ1-5, the V gene TRBV12-3 or TRBV12-4, with 10 bases that match TRBD1. V lost 5 bases to trimming and J lost 6 bases; unmatched junction nucleotides: 10. CDR3 size: 16 residues. The CDR3 DNA reads as TGTGCCAGCAGTCCCCGGGACAGGGGAAGGATTCAGCCCCAGCATTTT. Its translation is CASSPRDRGRIQPQHF.

This clonotype was counted between two and nine times. The chain combines TRBV12-3 or TRBV12-4 with TRBJ1-4; D uncertain. V was shortened by 5 bases and J by 4 bases, with 14 bases between the two germline ends. The CDR3 consists of 15 residues. DNA for the CDR3: TGTGCCAGCAGTCCCGGCGGGAGGTTTAATGAAAAACTGTTTTTT. Translating it yields CASSPGGRFNEKLFF.

This clonotype occurred a few times. CDR3 residues: CSARDLGGLKNIQYF. The CDR3 bases are TGCAGTGCTAGAGATCTCGGAGGGCTGAAAAACATTCAGTACTTC. The J gene is TRBJ2-4, the V gene TRBV20-1, with a weak D call TRBD2 (6 bases). Germline CDR1 DFQATT, CDR2 SNEGSKA (reference sequence). V was shortened by 0 bases and J by 4 bases, with 13 bases between the two germline ends. There are 15 residues in the CDR3.

There are a few counts of this clonotype. The chain is built from TRBV10-3 and TRBJ1-1; D might be TRBD1 (6 bases). Deletions cut 7 bases from V and 3 bases from J, with 12 bases between. The CDR3 loop spans 13 amino acids. Germline V gives CDR1 ENHRY, CDR2 SYGVKD. DNA of the CDR3: TGTGCCATCAAGGACAGAATCGACACTGAAGCTTTCTTT. Protein sequence: CAIKDRIDTEAFF.

This clonotype was counted ten times or more. The chain uses TRBV10-1 and TRBJ1-1; maybe TRBD1 (5 bases). The germline V and J ends were trimmed by 3 bases and 6 bases, with 14 bases remaining between them. The CDR3 contains 14 residues. CDR1 and CDR2 (germline): WNHNN, SYGVQD (reference sequence). CDR3 DNA: TGCGCCAGCAGTGAAAGCAGGCGGGGCTCTGAAGCTTTCTTT. This sequence encodes CASSESRRGSEAFF.

The chain couples TRBV29-1 to TRBJ1-2; D uncertain. Trimming took off 1 base at V and 4 bases at J, with 7 bases between the two ends. This CDR3 region has 12 residues. From germline, CDR1 is SQVTM and CDR2 ANQGSEA. This chain's CDR3 is CSVEGQVYGYTF. The CDR3 DNA is TGCAGCGTTGAAGGACAAGTCTATGGCTACACCTTC. The full variable domain, rest sourced from reference TRBV29-1 and TRBJ1-2, is SAVISQKPSRDICQRGTSLTIQCQVDSQVTMMFWYRQQPGQSLTLIATANQGSEATYESGFVIDKFPISRPNLTFSTLTVSNMSPEDSSIYLCSVEGQVYGYTFGSGTRLTVV.

The V call is TRBV5-1, the J call TRBJ1-1, with TRBD1 identical over 7 bases. The V gene end was trimmed by 0 bases and the J gene end by 5 bases; junction bases not matched to a gene: 4. CDR1 and CDR2 from the germline V gene are SGHRS and YFSETQ. This CDR3 has 14 residues. The DNA of the CDR3 is TGCGCCAGCAGCTTGGATCAGGGGGGGACTGAAGCTTTCTTT. Amino acid sequence: CASSLDQGGTEAFF.

This rearrangement joins TRBV12-3 or TRBV12-4 to TRBJ2-2; D remains ambiguous. V was pared by 3 bases and J by 4 bases, with 0 bases between. This CDR3 spans 11 amino acids. This CDR3 is CASSFTGELFF. DNA of the CDR3: TGTGCCAGCAGTTTCACCGGGGAGCTGTTTTTT.

This clonotype was seen a few times. The chain has TRBV11-2 and TRBJ1-1; D ambiguous. V shed 6 bases and J shed 6 bases, with 8 bases lying between them. The CDR3 is 11 amino acids. Germline V gives CDR1 SGHAT, CDR2 FQNNGV. CDR3 sequence: CASSLPSEAFF. DNA of the CDR3: TGTGCCAGCAGTTTGCCCTCTGAAGCTTTCTTT.

This clonotype was counted only a few times. The V and J genes are TRBV18 and TRBJ2-7, with 10 bases that match TRBD2. This CDR3 has 18 residues. V shed 4 bases and J 3 bases; nucleotides not matched to a gene: 15. Germline V lookup: CDR1 KGHSH, CDR2 LQKENI. The CDR3 DNA is TGTGCCAGCTCACACCACCGACACTCCGGGACTAGCGTCTACGAGCAGTACTTC. It yields the protein CASSHHRHSGTSVYEQYF.

The CDR3 sequence is CASSSAGLGIYNEQFF. DNA of the CDR3: TGTGCCAGCAGTTCTGCGGGACTAGGTATCTACAATGAGCAGTTCTTC. This chain uses TRBV28 with TRBJ2-1, with 8 bases fitting TRBD2. The CDR3 runs to 16 residues. V was pared by 4 bases and J by 3 bases, with 8 bases of the junction left unmatched. In germline, CDR1 is MDHEN, CDR2 SYDVKM.

This clonotype turned up a few times. This rearrangement joins TRBV5-1 to TRBJ2-2; 12 nucleotides align to TRBD1. This CDR3 region has 17 residues. Per the germline V gene, CDR1 is SGHRS and CDR2 is YFSETQ. V lost 4 bases, J lost 5 bases, and 9 bases stayed unmatched. CDR3 in amino acids: CASSITGTGGKTGELFF. CDR3 nucleotides: TGCGCCAGCAGCATCACCGGGACAGGGGGCAAGACCGGGGAGCTGTTTTTT.

The V gene is TRBV10-3, the J gene TRBJ2-7, with TRBD1 matching over 8 bases. Germline values: CDR1 ENHRY, CDR2 SYGVKD. CDR3 length equals 15 residues. Losses at the gene ends were 3 bases for V and 2 bases for J; bases not matched to a gene: 6. The CDR3 DNA sequence: TGTGCCATCAGTGAAGGACAGGGATATGCCTACGAGCAGTACTTC. Translating it yields CAISEGQGYAYEQYF.

This clonotype turned up a few times. The J gene is TRBJ1-4, the V gene TRBV28; D not certain. Germline assignment: CDR1 MDHEN and CDR2 SYDVKM. Trimming stripped 6 bases from V and 7 bases from J, with 12 bases between. The CDR3 sequence is 13 residues long. The CDR3 spells CASREGPLEKLFF. CDR3 DNA: TGTGCCAGCAGAGAGGGCCCACTTGAAAAACTGTTTTTT.

This clonotype was counted between two and nine times. The V call is TRBV5-5, the J call TRBJ2-7; D is unclear. Trimming stripped 4 bases from V and 6 bases from J, with 11 bases between. The germline V gene encodes CDR1 SGHKS and CDR2 YYEKEE (reference sequence). There are 12 residues in the CDR3. The CDR3 loop is CASSGRETEQYF. In DNA form, the CDR3 reads TGTGCCAGCAGCGGACGAGAAACCGAGCAGTACTTC.

The chain couples TRBV5-1 to TRBJ1-1; weak D call: TRBD1 (5 bases). Trimming removed 7 bases at V and 0 bases at J, with 13 bases between. The CDR3 spans 14 residues. Germline V gene lookup returns CDR1 SGHRS and CDR2 YFSETQ. CDR3 residues: CASRDSDMNTEAFF. CDR3 nucleotide sequence: TGCGCCAGCCGAGACAGCGACATGAACACTGAAGCTTTCTTT.

This clonotype appeared a few times. This chain joins TRBV29-1 and TRBJ1-5, with D possibly being TRBD1 (6 bases). Trimming removed 6 bases at V and 5 bases at J, with 14 bases between. Looked up from germline, CDR1 is SQVTM and CDR2 is ANQGSEA. This CDR3 comprises 13 residues. The CDR3 DNA sequence: TGCAGCGTGGCTCGGGGGCAGGATCAGCCCCAGCATTTT. Translating gives CSVARGQDQPQHF.

The J gene is TRBJ1-3, the V gene TRBV15; 7 bases agree with TRBD1. Germline CDR1 reads LNHNV; CDR2 reads YYDKDF (reference sequence). The ends lost 1 base at V and 4 bases at J; junction bases unmatched: 7. This CDR3 has 16 residues. The CDR3 nucleotides read TGTGCCACCAGCAGAGCCGGGACAGTCATCGGAAACACCATATATTTT. Amino acids: CATSRAGTVIGNTIYF.

V is TRBV7-3 and J is TRBJ1-1, with no clear D. CDR1 is SGHTA and CDR2 is FQGTGA in the germline V gene. V was cut by 0 bases and J by 4 bases, with 18 bases left in between. This CDR3 contains 17 residues. CDR3 protein: CASSLTAAPRVGTEAFF. In DNA, the CDR3 is TGTGCCAGCAGCTTAACGGCAGCTCCCCGGGTGGGCACTGAAGCTTTCTTT.

The chain combines TRBV29-1 with TRBJ2-7; D unresolved. Germline CDR1 reads SQVTM; CDR2 reads ANQGSEA. There are 12 residues in the CDR3. The V and J ends lost 6 bases and 0 bases respectively, with 9 bases between them. The CDR3 is CSVATVSYEQYF. CDR3 coding DNA: TGCAGCGTAGCAACAGTCTCCTACGAGCAGTACTTC.

This rearrangement joins TRBV14 to TRBJ1-3; D ambiguous. V gave up 0 bases and J gave up 6 bases, with 9 bases separating them. The CDR3 totals 14 residues. Germline V gene lookup returns CDR1 SGHDN and CDR2 FVKESK. The CDR3 coding sequence is TGTGCCAGCAGCCAAGATTTACAGTTAAACACCATATATTTT. Translated: CASSQDLQLNTIYF. The full variable domain, rest sourced from reference TRBV14 and TRBJ1-3, is EAGVTQFPSHSVIEKGQTVTLRCDPISGHDNLYWYRRVMGKEIKFLLHFVKESKQDESGMPNNRFLAERTGGTYSTLKVQPAELEDSGVYFCASSQDLQLNTIYFGEGSWLTVV.

This clonotype was found a few times. The chain is built from TRBV3-1 and TRBJ1-5, with unresolved D. Per germline, CDR1 LGHDT and CDR2 YNNKEL (reference sequence). This CDR3 spans 13 amino acids. V gave up 1 base and J gave up 5 bases, with 6 bases separating them. The CDR3 reads CASSQGTHQPQHF. In DNA form, the CDR3 reads TGTGCCAGCAGCCAAGGTACCCATCAGCCCCAGCATTTT.

This clonotype was seen only once. The rearrangement joins TRBV20-1 to TRBJ1-3, with TRBD1 identical over 7 bases. CDR1 and CDR2 from the germline V gene are DFQATT and SNEGSKA (reference sequence). After removal of 1 base from V and 4 bases from J, the junction contained 4 bases not matched to a gene. The CDR3 covers 14 residues. The CDR3 here is CSARGPGQGNTIYF. The CDR3 DNA reads as TGCAGTGCTAGAGGGCCGGGACAGGGAAACACCATATATTTT.